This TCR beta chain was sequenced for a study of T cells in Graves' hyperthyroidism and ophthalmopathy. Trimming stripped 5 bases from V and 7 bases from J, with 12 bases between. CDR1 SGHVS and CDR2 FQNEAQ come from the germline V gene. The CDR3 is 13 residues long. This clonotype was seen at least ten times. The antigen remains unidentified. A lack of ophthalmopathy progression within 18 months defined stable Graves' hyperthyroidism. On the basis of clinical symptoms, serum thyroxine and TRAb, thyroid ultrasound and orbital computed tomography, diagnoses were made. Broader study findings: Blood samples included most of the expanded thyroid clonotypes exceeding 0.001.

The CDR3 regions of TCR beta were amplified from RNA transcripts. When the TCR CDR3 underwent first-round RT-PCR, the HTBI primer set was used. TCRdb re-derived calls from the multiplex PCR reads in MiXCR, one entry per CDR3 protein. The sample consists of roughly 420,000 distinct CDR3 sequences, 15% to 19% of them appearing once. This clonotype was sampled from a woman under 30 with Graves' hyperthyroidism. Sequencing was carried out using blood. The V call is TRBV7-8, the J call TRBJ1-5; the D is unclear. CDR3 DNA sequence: TGTGCCAGCAGCCCACGGACCGCCCAGCCCCAGCATTTT. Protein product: CASSPRTAQPQHF.